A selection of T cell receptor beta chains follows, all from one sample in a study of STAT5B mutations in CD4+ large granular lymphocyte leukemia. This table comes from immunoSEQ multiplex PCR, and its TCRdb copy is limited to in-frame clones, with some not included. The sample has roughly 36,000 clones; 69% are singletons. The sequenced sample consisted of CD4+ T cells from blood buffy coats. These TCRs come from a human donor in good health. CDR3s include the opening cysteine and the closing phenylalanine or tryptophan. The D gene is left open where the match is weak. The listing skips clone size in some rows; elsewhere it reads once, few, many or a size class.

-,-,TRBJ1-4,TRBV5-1,CASSLAPPGSNEKLFF,TGCGCCAGCAGCTTGGCCCCCCCGGGATCCAATGAAAAACTGTTTTTT
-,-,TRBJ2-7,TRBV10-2,CASSENRPYEQYF,TGCGCCAGCAGTGAGAACAGGCCCTACGAGCAGTACTTC
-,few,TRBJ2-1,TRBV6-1,CASSARLVNEQFF,TGTGCCAGCAGTGCCCGACTAGTAAATGAGCAGTTCTTC
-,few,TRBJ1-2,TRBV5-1,CASSPAEIYGYTF,TGCGCCAGCAGCCCAGCAGAAATCTATGGCTACACCTTC
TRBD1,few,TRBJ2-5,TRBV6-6,CASSPRTGSQETQYF,TGTGCCAGCAGCCCCCGGACAGGCTCGCAAGAGACCCAGTACTTC
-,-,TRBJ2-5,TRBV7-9,CASSLAGSLGTQYF,TGTGCCAGCAGCTTGGCGGGGTCCCTCGGGACCCAGTACTTC
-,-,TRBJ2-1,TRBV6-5,CASKQQQGRANEQFF,TGTGCCAGCAAACAACAACAGGGGAGGGCCAATGAGCAGTTCTTC
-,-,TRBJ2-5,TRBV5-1,CASSPPGRPSKLGTQYF,TGCGCCAGCAGCCCTCCGGGACGGCCTTCGAAATTGGGGACCCAGTACTTC
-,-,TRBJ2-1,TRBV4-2,CASSQEPGSSYNEQFF,TGTGCCAGCAGCCAAGAACCGGGGAGCTCCTACAATGAGCAGTTCTTC
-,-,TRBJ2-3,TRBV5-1,CASSLGAYTPTDTQYF,TGCGCCAGCAGCTTGGGAGCTTATACTCCCACAGATACGCAGTATTTT
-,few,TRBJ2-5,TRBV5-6,CASSFMKTQYF,TGTGCCAGCAGCTTTATGAAGACCCAGTACTTC
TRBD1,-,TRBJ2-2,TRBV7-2,CASRTGQGYTGELFF,TGTGCCAGCAGAACCGGACAGGGATACACCGGGGAGCTGTTTTTT
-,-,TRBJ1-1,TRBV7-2,CASSFYSSNTEAFF,TGTGCCAGCAGCTTTTACAGCTCGAACACTGAAGCTTTCTTT
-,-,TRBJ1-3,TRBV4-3,CASSPAFSGNTIYF,TGCGCCAGCAGTCCAGCTTTCTCTGGAAACACCATATATTTT
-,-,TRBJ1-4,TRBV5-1,CASSLDGSLNEKLFF,TGCGCCAGCAGCTTGGATGGGTCCCTTAATGAAAAACTGTTTTTT
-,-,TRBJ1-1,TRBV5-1,CASSPSGVTEAFF,TGCGCCAGCAGCCCCTCAGGGGTCACTGAAGCTTTCTTT
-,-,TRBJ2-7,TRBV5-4,CASSSPGGLYEQYF,TGTGCCAGCAGCTCCCCGGGGGGCCTTTACGAGCAGTACTTC
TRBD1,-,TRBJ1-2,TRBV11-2,CASSPQGGRGYTF,TGTGCCAGCAGCCCTCAGGGGGGGCGCGGCTACACCTTC
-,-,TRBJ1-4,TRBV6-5,CASRIPGVSEKLFF,TGTGCCAGCAGAATTCCAGGGGTTAGTGAAAAACTGTTTTTT
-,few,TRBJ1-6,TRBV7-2,CASSLSLTSLNNSPLHF,TGTGCCAGCAGCTTATCCCTTACCTCCCTCAATAATTCACCCCTCCACTTT
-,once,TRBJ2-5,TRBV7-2,CASSTIQGAETQYF,TGTGCCAGCAGCACCATACAGGGCGCGGAGACCCAGTACTTC
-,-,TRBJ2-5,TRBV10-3,CAIAGLQETQYF,TGTGCCATCGCGGGACTCCAAGAGACCCAGTACTTC
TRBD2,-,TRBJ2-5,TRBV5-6,CASSLSGARETQYF,TGTGCCAGCAGTCTAAGCGGGGCCCGAGAGACCCAGTACTTC
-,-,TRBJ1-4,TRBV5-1,CASRRLFNEKLFF,TGCGCCAGCAGGAGGCTTTTTAATGAAAAACTGTTTTTT
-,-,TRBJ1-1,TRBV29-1,CSVEDRLNTEAFF,TGCAGCGTTGAAGACAGGTTGAACACTGAAGCTTTCTTT
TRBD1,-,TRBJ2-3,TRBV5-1,CASSLGVTGGRADTQYF,TGCGCCAGCAGCTTGGGGGTGACAGGGGGCAGGGCAGATACGCAGTATTTT
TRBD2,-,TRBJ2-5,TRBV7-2,CASSFGSGGFQETQYF,TGTGCCAGCAGCTTTGGCAGCGGGGGCTTTCAAGAGACCCAGTACTTC
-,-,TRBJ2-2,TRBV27,CASSLEHTGELFF,TGTGCCAGCAGTTTAGAGCACACCGGGGAGCTGTTTTTT
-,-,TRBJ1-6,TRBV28,CASSTRAQGSNSPLHF,TGTGCCAGCAGCACACGCGCCCAAGGGAGTAATTCACCCCTCCACTTT
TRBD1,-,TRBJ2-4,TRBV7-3,CASRSQGANIQYF,TGTGCCAGCAGGTCACAGGGGGCAAACATTCAGTACTTC
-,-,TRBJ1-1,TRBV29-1,CSVGQMNTEAFF,TGCAGCGTTGGACAGATGAACACTGAAGCTTTCTTT
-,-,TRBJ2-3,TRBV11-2,CASSLGPRNTDTQYF,TGTGCCAGCAGCTTAGGCCCTCGGAACACAGATACGCAGTATTTT
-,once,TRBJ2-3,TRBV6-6,CASRKGGDTQYF,TGTGCCAGCAGAAAAGGTGGCGATACGCAGTATTTT
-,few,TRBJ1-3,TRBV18,CASSRTAGGNTIYF,TGTGCCAGCTCCCGGACAGCGGGAGGAAACACCATATATTTT
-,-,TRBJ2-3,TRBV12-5,CASGPGSLGVDTQYF,TGTGCTAGTGGTCCCGGAAGTCTCGGAGTAGATACGCAGTATTTT
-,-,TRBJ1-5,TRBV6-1,CASTGGANQPQHF,TGTGCCAGCACTGGGGGGGCCAATCAGCCCCAGCATTTT
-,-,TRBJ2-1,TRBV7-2,CASSLGGIRYNEQFF,TGTGCCAGCAGCTTAGGTGGTATACGCTACAATGAGCAGTTCTTC
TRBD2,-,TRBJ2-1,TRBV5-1,CASRSSGRGGSYNEQFF,TGCGCCAGCAGATCAAGCGGACGGGGGGGTTCCTACAATGAGCAGTTCTTC
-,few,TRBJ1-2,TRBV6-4,CASSDRGIGYTF,TGTGCCAGCAGTGACCGGGGAATTGGCTACACCTTC
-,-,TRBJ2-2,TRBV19,CASSIDLWGTGELFF,TGTGCCAGTAGTATAGATCTATGGGGCACCGGGGAGCTGTTTTTT